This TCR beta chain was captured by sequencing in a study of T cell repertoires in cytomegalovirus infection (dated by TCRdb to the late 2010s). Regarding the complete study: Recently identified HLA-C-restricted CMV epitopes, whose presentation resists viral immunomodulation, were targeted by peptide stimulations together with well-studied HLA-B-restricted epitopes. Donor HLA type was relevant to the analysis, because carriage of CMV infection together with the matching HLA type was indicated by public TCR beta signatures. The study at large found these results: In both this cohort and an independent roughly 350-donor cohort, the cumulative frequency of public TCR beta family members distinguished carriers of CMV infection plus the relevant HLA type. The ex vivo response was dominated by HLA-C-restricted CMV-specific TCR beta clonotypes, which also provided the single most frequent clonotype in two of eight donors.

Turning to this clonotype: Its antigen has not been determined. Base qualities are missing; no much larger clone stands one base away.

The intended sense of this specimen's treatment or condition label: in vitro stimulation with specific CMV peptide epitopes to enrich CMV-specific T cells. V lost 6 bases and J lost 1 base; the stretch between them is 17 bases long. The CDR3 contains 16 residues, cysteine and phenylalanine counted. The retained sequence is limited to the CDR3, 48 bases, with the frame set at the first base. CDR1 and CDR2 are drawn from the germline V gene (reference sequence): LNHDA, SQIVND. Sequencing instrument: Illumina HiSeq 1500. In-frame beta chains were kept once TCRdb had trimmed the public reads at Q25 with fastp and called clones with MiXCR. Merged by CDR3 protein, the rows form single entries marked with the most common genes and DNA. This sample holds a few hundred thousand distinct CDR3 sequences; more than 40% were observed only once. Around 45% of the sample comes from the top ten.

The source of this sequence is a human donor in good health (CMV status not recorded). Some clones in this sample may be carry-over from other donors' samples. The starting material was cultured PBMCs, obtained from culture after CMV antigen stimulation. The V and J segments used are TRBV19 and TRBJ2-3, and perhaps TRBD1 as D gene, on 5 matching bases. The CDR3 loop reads CASSRFRQGGTDTQYF. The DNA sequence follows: TGTGCCAGTAGCCGATTTCGCCAAGGGGGCACAGATACGCAGTATTTT.